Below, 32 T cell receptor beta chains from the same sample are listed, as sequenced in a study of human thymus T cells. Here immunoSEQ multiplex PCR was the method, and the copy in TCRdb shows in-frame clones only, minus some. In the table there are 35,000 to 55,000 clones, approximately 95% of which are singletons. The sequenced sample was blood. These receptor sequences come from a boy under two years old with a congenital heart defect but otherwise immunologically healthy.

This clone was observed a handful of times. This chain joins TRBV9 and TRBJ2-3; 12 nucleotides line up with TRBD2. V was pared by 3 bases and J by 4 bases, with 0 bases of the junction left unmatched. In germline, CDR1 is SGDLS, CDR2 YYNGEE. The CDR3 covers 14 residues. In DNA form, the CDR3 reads TGTGCCAGCAGCGCTAGCGGGGGGGCAGATACGCAGTATTTT. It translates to CASSASGGADTQYF.

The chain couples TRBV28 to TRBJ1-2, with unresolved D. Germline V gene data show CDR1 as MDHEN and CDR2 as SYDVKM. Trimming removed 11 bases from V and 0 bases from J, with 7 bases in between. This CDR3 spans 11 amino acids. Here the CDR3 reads CAGGANYGYTF. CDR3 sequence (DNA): TGTGCCGGTGGGGCTAACTATGGCTACACCTTC.

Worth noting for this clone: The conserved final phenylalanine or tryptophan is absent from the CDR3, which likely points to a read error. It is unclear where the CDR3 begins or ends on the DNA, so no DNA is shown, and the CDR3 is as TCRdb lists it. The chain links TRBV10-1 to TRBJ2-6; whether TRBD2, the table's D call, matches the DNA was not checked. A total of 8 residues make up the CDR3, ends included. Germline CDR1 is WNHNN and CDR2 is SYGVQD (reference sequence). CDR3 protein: CASSGGLL.

The CDR3 nucleotides read TGCGCCAGCAGTGGGACTAGCAACACCGGGGAGCTGTTTTTT. Its translation is CASSGTSNTGELFF. V gene TRBV10-2 combines with J gene TRBJ2-2; TRBD2 matches 8 bases. The CDR3 length is 14 residues. Germline loops: CDR1 WSHSY, CDR2 SAAADI. The J segment lost 2 bases and the V segment lost 4 bases, leaving 0 bases of the junction unmatched.

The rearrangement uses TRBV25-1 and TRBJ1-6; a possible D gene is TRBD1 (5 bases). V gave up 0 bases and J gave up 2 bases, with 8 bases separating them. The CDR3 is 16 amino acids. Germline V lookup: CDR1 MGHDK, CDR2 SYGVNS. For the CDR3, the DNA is TGTGCCAGCAGTGAATATCGGGGCCCCTATAATTCACCCCTCCACTTT. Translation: CASSEYRGPYNSPLHF.

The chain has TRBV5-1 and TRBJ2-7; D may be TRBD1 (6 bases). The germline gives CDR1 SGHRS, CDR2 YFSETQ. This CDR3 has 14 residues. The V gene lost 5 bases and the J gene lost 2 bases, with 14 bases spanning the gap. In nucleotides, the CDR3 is TGCGCCAGCAGGTCCAACAGGGCTACCTACGAGCAGTACTTC. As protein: CASRSNRATYEQYF.

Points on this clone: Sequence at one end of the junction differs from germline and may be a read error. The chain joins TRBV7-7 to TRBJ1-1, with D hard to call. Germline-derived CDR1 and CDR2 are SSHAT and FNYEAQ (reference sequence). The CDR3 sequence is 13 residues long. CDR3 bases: TGTGCTAGCAGCTTAGCGATGGACACTGAAGCTTTCTTT. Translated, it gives CASSLAMDTEAFF.

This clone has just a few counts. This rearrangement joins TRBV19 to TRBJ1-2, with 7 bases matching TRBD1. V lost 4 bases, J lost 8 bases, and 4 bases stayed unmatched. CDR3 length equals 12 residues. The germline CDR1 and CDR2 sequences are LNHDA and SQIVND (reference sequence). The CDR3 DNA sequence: TGTGCCAGTAGTACCCGGACAGGCGGCTACACCTTC. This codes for CASSTRTGGYTF.

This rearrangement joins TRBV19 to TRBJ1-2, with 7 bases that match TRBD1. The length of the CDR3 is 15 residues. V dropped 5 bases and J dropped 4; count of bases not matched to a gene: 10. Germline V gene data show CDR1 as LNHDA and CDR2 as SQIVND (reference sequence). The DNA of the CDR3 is TGTGCCAGTAGTCCACAGGGGACAAGGGGCTATGGCTACACCTTC. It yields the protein CASSPQGTRGYGYTF.

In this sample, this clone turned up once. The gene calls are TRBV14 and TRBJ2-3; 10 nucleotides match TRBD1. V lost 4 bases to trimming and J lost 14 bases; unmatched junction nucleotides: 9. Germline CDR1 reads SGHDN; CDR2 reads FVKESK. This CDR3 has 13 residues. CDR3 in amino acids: CASSPLRTGGMYF. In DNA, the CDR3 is TGTGCCAGCAGCCCCCTGCGGACAGGGGGAATGTATTTT. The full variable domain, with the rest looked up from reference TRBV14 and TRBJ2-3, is EAGVTQFPSHSVIEKGQTVTLRCDPISGHDNLYWYRRVMGKEIKFLLHFVKESKQDESGMPNNRFLAERTGGTYSTLKVQPAELEDSGVYFCASSPLRTGGMYFGPGTRLTVL.

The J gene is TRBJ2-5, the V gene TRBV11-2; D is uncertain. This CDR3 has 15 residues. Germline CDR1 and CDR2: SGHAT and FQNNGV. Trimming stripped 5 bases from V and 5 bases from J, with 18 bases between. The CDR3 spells CASSGIVDPWETQYF. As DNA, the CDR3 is TGTGCCAGCAGCGGGATAGTTGACCCTTGGGAGACCCAGTACTTC.

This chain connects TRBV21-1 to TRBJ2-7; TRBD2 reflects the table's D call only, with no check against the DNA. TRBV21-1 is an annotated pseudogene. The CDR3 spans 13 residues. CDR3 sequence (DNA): TGTGCCAGCAGCGGGGGGGTGGACAGCGAGCAGTACTTC. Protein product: CASSGGVDSEQYF.

The CDR3 region has the DNA TGTGCCAGCAGCGTAGCCGGGACAGGGGATACGCAGTATTTT. Amino acid sequence: CASSVAGTGDTQYF. The rearrangement links TRBV9 to TRBJ2-3; 9 positions agree with TRBD1. CDR3 length: 14 residues. V gave up 0 bases and J gave up 6 bases; unmatched junction bases: 2. Germline CDR1 and CDR2: SGDLS and YYNGEE.

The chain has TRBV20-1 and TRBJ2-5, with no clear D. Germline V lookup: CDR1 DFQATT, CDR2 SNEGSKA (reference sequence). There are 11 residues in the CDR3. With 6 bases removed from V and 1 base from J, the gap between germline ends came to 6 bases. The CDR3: CSALLQETQYF. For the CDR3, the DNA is TGCAGTGCGCTGCTCCAAGAGACCCAGTACTTC.

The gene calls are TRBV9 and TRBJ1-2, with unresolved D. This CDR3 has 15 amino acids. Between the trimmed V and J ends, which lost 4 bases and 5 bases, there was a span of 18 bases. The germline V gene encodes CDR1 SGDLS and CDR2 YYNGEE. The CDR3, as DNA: TGTGCCAGCAGCCCCCGACCCAACAGAGAGTATGGCTACACCTTC. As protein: CASSPRPNREYGYTF.

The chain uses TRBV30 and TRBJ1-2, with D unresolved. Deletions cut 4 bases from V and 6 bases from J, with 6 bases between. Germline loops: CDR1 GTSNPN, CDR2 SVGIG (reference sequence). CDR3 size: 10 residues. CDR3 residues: CAWMRDGYTF. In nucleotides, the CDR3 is TGTGCCTGGATGAGGGATGGCTACACCTTC.

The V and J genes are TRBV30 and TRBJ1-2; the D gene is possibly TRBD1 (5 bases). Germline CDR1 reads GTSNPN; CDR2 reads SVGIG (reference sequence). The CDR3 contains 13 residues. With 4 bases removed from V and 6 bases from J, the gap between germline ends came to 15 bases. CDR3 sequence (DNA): TGTGCCTGGAATGCCTGGTCGGGGGATGGCTACACCTTC. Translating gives CAWNAWSGDGYTF.

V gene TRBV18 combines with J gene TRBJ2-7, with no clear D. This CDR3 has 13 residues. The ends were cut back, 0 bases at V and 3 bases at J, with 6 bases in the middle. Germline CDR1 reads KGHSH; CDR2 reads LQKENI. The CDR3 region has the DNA TGTGCCAGCTCACCACCGGGGTTCTACGAGCAGTACTTC. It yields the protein CASSPPGFYEQYF.

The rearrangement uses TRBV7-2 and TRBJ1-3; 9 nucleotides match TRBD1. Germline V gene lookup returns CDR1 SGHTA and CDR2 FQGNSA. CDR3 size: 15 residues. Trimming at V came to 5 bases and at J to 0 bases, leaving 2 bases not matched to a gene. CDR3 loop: CASSVTGGSGNTIYF. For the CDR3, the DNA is TGTGCCAGCAGCGTGACAGGGGGCTCTGGAAACACCATATATTTT.

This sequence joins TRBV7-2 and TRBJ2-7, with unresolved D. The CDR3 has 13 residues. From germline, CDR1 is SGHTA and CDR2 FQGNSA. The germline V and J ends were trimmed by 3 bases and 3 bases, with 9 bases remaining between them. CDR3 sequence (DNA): TGTGCCAGCAGCTTGGCGGACGGCTACGAGCAGTACTTC. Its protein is CASSLADGYEQYF. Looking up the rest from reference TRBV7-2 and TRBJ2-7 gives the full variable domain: GAGVSQSPSNKVTEKGKDVELRCDPISGHTALYWYRQSLGQGLEFLIYFQGNSAPDKSGLPSDRFSAERTGGSVSTLTIQRTQQEDSAVYLCASSLADGYEQYFGPGTRLTVT.

In DNA, the CDR3 is TGTGCCAGCAGGGCAAGGAGTCTAGCGGGGGCGGGTACGCAGTATTTT. This translates into CASRARSLAGAGTQYF. J is TRBJ2-3 and V is TRBV7-2; 10 bases match TRBD2. Germline V CDR1 and CDR2: SGHTA, FQGNSA. There are 16 residues in the CDR3. V was clipped by 6 bases and J by 8 bases; unmatched bases: 14.

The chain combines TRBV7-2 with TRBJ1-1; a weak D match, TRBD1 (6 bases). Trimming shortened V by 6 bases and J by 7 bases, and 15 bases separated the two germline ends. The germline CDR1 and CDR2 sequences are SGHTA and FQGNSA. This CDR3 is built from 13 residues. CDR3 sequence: CASSPTHRDEAFF. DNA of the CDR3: TGTGCCAGCAGTCCCACACACAGGGATGAAGCTTTCTTT. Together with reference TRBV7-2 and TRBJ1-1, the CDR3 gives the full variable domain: GAGVSQSPSNKVTEKGKDVELRCDPISGHTALYWYRQSLGQGLEFLIYFQGNSAPDKSGLPSDRFSAERTGGSVSTLTIQRTQQEDSAVYLCASSPTHRDEAFFGQGTRLTVV.

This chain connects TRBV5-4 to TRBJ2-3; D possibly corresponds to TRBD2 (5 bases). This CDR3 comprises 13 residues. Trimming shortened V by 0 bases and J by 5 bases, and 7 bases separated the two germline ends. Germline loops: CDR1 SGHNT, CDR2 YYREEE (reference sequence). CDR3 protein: CASSLAGGDTQYF. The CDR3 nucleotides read TGTGCCAGCAGCTTGGCCGGAGGAGATACGCAGTATTTT.

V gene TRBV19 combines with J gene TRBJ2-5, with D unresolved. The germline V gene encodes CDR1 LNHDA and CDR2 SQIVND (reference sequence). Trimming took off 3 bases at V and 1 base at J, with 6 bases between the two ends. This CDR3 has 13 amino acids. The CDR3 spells CASSMSTQETQYF. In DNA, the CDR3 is TGTGCCAGTAGTATGAGCACCCAAGAGACCCAGTACTTC.

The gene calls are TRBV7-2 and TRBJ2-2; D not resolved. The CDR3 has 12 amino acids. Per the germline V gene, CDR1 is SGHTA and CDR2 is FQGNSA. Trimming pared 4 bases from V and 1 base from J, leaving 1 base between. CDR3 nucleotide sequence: TGTGCCAGCAGCTGGAACACCGGGGAGCTGTTTTTT. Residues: CASSWNTGELFF.

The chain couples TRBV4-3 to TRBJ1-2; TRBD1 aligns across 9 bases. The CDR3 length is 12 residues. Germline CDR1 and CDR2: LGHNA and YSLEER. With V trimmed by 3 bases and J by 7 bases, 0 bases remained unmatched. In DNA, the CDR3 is TGCGCCAGCAGCCAGGACAGGGGTGGCTACACCTTC. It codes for CASSQDRGGYTF.

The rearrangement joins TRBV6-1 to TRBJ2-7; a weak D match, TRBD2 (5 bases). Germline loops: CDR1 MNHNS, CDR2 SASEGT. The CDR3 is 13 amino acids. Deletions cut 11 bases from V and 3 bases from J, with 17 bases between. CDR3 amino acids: CACKGGLYYEQYF. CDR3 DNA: TGTGCCTGCAAAGGAGGCCTCTACTACGAGCAGTACTTC.

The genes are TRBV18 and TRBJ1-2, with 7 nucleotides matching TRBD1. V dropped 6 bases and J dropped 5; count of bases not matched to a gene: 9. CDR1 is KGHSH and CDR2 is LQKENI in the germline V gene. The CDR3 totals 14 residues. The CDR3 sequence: CASSPRDSLYGYTF. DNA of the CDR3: TGTGCCAGCTCCCCGAGGGACAGCCTATATGGCTACACCTTC.

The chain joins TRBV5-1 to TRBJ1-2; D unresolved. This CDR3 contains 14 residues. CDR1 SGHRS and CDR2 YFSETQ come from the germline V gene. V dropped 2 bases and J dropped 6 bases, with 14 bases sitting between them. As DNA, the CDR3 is TGCGCCAGCAGCTTATCAGGACCATGGGATGGCTACACCTTC. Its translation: CASSLSGPWDGYTF.

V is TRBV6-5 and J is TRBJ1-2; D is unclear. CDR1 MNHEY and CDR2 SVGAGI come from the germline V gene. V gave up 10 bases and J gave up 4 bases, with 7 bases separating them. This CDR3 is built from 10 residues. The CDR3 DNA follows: TGTGCCACATGGGGCTATGGCTACACCTTC. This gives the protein CATWGYGYTF.

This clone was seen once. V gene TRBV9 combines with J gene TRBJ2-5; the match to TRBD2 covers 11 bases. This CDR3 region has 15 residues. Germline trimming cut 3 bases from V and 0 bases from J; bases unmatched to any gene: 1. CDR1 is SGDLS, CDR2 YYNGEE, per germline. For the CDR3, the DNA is TGTGCCAGCAGCGCTAGCGGGGGGTACCAAGAGACCCAGTACTTC. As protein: CASSASGGYQETQYF.

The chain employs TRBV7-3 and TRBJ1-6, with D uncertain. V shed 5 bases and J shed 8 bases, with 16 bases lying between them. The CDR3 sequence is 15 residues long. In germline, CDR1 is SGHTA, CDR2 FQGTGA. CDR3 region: CASSAYMRVDSPLHF. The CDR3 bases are TGTGCCAGCAGCGCCTACATGAGGGTGGATTCACCCCTCCACTTT. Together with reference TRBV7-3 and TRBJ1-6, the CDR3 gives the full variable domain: GAGVSQTPSNKVTEKGKYVELRCDPISGHTALYWYRQSLGQGPEFLIYFQGTGAADDSGLPNDRFFAVRPEGSVSTLKIQRTERGDSAVYLCASSAYMRVDSPLHFGNGTRLTVT.